This is a list of T cell receptor beta chains from one sample in a study of response to subunit inactivated influenza vaccine. MiXCR, applied by TCRdb to the RT-PCR reads, yields one record per CDR3 protein. The table lists 400,000 to 650,000 distinct CDR3 sequences, 6.5% to 8% of them singletons. This material consisted of PBMCs from blood, taken about 24 months after vaccination. The receptors here all came from a man aged 45 to 75 who received an inactivated influenza vaccine. Each CDR3 is given with its conserved first and last residue. A D gene is named only where the DNA matches it firmly. The size entry is marked missing in some rows and otherwise reads once, few, many or a size class.

clone_size: few; v_call: TRBV15; j_call: TRBJ2-7; cdr3_length: 15; d_call: NA; cdr3_aa: CATSRDLDRTYEQYF; cdr3_nt: TGTGCCACCAGCAGAGATCTAGATCGAACCTACGAGCAGTACTTC
clone_size: few; v_call: TRBV6-2/TRBV6-3; j_call: TRBJ2-5; cdr3_length: 12; d_call: NA; cdr3_aa: CASSSHLETQYF; cdr3_nt: TGTGCCAGCAGTTCCCACTTGGAGACCCAGTACTTC
clone_size: few; v_call: TRBV12-3/TRBV12-4; j_call: TRBJ1-3; cdr3_length: 14; d_call: NA; cdr3_aa: CASTPGGGGNTIYF; cdr3_nt: TGTGCCAGCACCCCCGGGGGGGGTGGAAACACCATATATTTT
clone_size: few; v_call: TRBV29-1; j_call: TRBJ2-3; cdr3_length: 15; d_call: TRBD2; cdr3_aa: CSVVLPSGTSDTQYF; cdr3_nt: TGCAGCGTTGTGTTGCCTAGCGGGACTTCAGATACGCAGTATTTT
clone_size: few; v_call: TRBV15; j_call: TRBJ1-2; cdr3_length: 15; d_call: NA; cdr3_aa: CATSRDRPDNYGYTF; cdr3_nt: TGTGCCACCAGCAGAGATCGGCCGGATAACTATGGCTACACCTTC
clone_size: few; v_call: TRBV28; j_call: TRBJ2-7; cdr3_length: 15; d_call: TRBD1; cdr3_aa: CASSLSGQATYEQYF; cdr3_nt: TGTGCCAGCAGTTTATCGGGACAGGCAACCTACGAGCAGTACTTC
clone_size: few; v_call: TRBV7-7; j_call: TRBJ2-1; cdr3_length: 15; d_call: NA; cdr3_aa: CASSPQDSPVNEQFF; cdr3_nt: TGTGCCAGCAGCCCTCAGGACTCACCTGTCAATGAGCAGTTCTTC
clone_size: NA; v_call: TRBV11-2; j_call: TRBJ1-5; cdr3_length: 15; d_call: NA; cdr3_aa: CASSLDLGGNQPQHF; cdr3_nt: TGTGCCAGCAGCTTAGACCTGGGCGGCAATCAGCCCCAGCATTTT
clone_size: NA; v_call: TRBV14; j_call: TRBJ2-3; cdr3_length: 16; d_call: TRBD1; cdr3_aa: CASSPRGQALTDTQYF; cdr3_nt: TGTGCCAGCAGCCCGCGGGGACAGGCTTTGACAGATACGCAGTATTTT
clone_size: many; v_call: TRBV7-2; j_call: TRBJ2-1; cdr3_length: 15; d_call: NA; cdr3_aa: CASSYGYSSYNEQFF; cdr3_nt: TGTGCCAGCAGCTACGGATACAGCTCCTACAATGAGCAGTTCTTC
clone_size: NA; v_call: TRBV12-3/TRBV12-4; j_call: TRBJ2-6; cdr3_length: 15; d_call: NA; cdr3_aa: CASSFWRTGANVLTF; cdr3_nt: TGTGCCAGCAGTTTTTGGCGGACTGGGGCCAACGTCCTGACTTTC
clone_size: NA; v_call: TRBV7-2; j_call: TRBJ2-7; cdr3_length: 16; d_call: TRBD1; cdr3_aa: CASSSDSGTGAYEQYF; cdr3_nt: TGTGCCAGCAGCTCGGATTCCGGGACAGGGGCCTACGAGCAGTACTTC
clone_size: NA; v_call: TRBV10-3; j_call: TRBJ1-5; cdr3_length: 14; d_call: NA; cdr3_aa: CAISESLGYQPQHF; cdr3_nt: TGTGCCATCAGTGAGTCGTTGGGGTACCAGCCCCAGCATTTT
clone_size: few; v_call: TRBV4-1; j_call: TRBJ1-4; cdr3_length: 16; d_call: NA; cdr3_aa: CASSPDVFLSYEKLFF; cdr3_nt: TGCGCCAGCAGCCCAGATGTTTTTTTGTCCTATGAAAAACTGTTTTTT
clone_size: NA; v_call: TRBV21-1; j_call: TRBJ2-1; cdr3_length: 10; d_call: NA; cdr3_aa: CAITTVQRLF; cdr3_nt: TGTGCCATCACAACTGTTCAGAGACTCTTC
clone_size: few; v_call: TRBV7-2; j_call: TRBJ2-7; cdr3_length: 13; d_call: NA; cdr3_aa: CASSSRQFYEQYF; cdr3_nt: TGTGCCAGCAGCTCCCGGCAGTTCTACGAGCAGTACTTC